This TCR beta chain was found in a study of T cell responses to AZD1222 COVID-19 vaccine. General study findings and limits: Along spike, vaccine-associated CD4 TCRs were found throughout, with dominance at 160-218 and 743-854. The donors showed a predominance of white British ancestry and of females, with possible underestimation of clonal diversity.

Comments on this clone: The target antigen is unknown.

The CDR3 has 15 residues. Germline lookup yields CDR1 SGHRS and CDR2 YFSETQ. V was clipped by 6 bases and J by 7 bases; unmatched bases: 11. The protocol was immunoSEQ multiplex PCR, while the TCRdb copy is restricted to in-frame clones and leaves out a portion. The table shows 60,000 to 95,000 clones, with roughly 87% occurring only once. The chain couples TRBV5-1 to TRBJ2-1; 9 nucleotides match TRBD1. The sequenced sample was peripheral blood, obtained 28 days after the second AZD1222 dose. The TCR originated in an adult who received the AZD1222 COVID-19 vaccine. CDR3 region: CASTPGGTGINEQFF. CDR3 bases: TGCGCCAGCACCCCTGGCGGGACAGGGATAAATGAGCAGTTCTTC.